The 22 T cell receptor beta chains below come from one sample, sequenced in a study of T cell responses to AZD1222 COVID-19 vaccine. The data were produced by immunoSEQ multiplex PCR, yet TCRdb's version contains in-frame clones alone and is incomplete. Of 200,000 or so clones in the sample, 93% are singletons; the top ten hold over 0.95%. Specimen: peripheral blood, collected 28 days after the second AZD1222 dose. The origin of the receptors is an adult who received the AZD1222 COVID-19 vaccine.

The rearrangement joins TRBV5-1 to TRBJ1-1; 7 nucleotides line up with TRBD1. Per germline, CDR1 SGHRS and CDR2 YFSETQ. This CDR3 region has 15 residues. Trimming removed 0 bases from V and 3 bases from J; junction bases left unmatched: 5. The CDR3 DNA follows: TGCGCCAGCAGCTTGGCCGAGGGGGCGCACACTGAAGCTTTCTTT. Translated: CASSLAEGAHTEAFF.

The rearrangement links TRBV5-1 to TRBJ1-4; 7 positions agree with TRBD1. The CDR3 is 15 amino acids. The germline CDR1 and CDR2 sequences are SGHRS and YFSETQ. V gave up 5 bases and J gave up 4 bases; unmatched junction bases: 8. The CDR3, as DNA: TGCGCCAGCAGTTCCGACAGGGAACATAATGAAAAACTGTTTTTT. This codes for CASSSDREHNEKLFF.

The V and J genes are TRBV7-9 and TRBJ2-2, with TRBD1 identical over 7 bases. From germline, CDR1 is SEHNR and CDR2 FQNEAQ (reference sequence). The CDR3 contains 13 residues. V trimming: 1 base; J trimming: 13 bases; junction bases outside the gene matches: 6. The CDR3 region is CASSLEGARALFF. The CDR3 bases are TGTGCCAGCAGCTTAGAGGGGGCAAGAGCGCTGTTTTTT.

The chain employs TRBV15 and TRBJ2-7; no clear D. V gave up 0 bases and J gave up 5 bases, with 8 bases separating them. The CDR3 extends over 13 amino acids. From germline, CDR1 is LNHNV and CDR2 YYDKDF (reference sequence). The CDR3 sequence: CATSRDSLHEQYF. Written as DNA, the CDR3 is TGTGCCACCAGCAGAGATAGTCTACACGAGCAGTACTTC.

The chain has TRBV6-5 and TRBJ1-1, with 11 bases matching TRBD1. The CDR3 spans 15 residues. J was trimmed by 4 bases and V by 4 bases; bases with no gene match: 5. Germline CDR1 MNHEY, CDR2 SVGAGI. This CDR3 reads CASSSWGQGGTEAFF. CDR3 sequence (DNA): TGTGCCAGCAGTTCTTGGGGACAGGGGGGCACTGAAGCTTTCTTT.

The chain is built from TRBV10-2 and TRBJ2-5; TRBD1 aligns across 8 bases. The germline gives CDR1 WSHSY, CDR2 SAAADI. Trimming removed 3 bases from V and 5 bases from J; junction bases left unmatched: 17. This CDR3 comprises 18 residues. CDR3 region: CASSDAGGASTWMETQYF. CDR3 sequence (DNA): TGCGCCAGCAGTGACGCAGGGGGCGCGTCGACGTGGATGGAGACCCAGTACTTC.

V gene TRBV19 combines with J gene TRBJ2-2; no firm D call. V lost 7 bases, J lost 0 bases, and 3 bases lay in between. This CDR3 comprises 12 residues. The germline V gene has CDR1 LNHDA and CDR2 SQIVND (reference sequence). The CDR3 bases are TGTGCCAGTAATACGAACACCGGGGAGCTGTTTTTT. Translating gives CASNTNTGELFF. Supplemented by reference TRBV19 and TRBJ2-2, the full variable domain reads DGGITQSPKYLFRKEGQNVTLSCEQNLNHDAMYWYRQDPGQGLRLIYYSQIVNDFQKGDIAEGYSVSREKKESFPLTVTSAQKNPTAFYLCASNTNTGELFFGEGSRLTVL.

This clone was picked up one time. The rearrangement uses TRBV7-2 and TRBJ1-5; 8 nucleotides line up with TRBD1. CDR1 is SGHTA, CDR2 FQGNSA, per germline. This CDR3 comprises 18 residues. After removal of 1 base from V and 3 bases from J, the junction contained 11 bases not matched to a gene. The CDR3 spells CASSLVTGATTANQPQHF. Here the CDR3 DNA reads TGTGCCAGCAGCTTAGTGACAGGGGCTACAACCGCCAATCAGCCCCAGCATTTT.

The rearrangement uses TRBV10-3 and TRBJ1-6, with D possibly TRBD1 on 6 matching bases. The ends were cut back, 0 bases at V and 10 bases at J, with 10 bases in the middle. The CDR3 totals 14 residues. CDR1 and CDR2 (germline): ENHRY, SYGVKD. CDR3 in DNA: TGTGCCATCAGTGAGTCGTCAGGGGTATCACCCCTCCACTTT. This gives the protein CAISESSGVSPLHF.

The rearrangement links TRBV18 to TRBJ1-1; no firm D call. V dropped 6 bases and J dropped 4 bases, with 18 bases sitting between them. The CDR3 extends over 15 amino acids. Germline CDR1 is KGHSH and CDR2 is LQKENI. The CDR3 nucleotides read TGTGCCAGCTCGGGCACTACGGGTTTGGGCACTGAAGCTTTCTTT. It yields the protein CASSGTTGLGTEAFF.

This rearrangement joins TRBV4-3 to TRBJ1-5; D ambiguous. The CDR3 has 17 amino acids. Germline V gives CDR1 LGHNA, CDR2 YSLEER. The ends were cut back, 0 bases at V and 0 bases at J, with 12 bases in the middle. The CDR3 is CASSQDFYGDSNQPQHF. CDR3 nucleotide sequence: TGCGCCAGCAGCCAAGATTTTTATGGGGATAGCAATCAGCCCCAGCATTTT.

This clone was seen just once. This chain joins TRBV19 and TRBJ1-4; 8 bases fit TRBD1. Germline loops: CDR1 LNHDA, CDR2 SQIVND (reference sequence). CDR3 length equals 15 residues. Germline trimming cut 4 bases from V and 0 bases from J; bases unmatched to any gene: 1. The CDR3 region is CASSNRGSTNEKLFF. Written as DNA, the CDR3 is TGTGCCAGTAGTAACAGGGGGTCAACTAATGAAAAACTGTTTTTT.

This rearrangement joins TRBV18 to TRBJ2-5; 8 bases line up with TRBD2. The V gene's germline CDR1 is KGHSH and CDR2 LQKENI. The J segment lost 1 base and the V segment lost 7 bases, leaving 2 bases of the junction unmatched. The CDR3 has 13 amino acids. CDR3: CASLSGSQETQYF. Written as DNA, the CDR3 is TGTGCCAGCTTGAGCGGGAGCCAAGAGACCCAGTACTTC.

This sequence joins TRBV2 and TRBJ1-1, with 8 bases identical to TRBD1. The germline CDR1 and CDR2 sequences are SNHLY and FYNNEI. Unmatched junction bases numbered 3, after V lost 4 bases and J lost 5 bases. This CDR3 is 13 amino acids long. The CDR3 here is CASSGQGRTEAFF. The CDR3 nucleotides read TGTGCCAGCAGTGGACAGGGGAGAACTGAAGCTTTCTTT. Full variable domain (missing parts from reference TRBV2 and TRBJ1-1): EPEVTQTPSHQVTQMGQEVILRCVPISNHLYFYWYRQILGQKVEFLVSFYNNEISEKSEIFDDQFSVERPDGSNFTLKIRSTKLEDSAMYFCASSGQGRTEAFFGQGTRLTVV.

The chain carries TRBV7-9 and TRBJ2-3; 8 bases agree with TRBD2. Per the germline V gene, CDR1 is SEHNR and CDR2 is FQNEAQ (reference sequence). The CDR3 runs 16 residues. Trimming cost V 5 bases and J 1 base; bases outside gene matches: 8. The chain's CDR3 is CASSARTSWGTDTQYF. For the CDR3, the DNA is TGTGCCAGCAGCGCCCGGACTAGCTGGGGCACAGATACGCAGTATTTT.

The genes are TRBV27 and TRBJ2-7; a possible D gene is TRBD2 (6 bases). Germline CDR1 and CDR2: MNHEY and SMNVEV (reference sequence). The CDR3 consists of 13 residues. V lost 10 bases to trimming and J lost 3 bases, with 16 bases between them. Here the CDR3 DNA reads TGTGCCATCTCTCCGTTGGGGGGCTACGAGCAGTACTTC. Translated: CAISPLGGYEQYF.

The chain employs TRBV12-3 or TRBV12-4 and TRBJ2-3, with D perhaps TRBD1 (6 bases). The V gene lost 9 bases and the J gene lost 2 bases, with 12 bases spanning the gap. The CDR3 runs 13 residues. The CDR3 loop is CASRLGATDTQYF. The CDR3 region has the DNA TGTGCCAGTAGATTGGGGGCCACAGATACGCAGTATTTT.

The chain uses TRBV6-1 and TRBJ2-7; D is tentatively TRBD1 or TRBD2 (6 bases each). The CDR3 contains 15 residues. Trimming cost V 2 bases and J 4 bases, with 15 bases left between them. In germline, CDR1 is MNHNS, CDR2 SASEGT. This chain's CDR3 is CASSEWRGEDYEQYF. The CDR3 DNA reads TGTGCCAGCAGTGAATGGAGGGGGGAAGATTACGAGCAGTACTTC.

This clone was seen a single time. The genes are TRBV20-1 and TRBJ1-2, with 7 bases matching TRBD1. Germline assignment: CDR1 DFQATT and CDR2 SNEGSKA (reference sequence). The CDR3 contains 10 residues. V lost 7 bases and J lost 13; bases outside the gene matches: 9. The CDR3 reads CSVQDRALTF. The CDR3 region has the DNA TGCAGTGTTCAAGACAGGGCTCTCACCTTC.

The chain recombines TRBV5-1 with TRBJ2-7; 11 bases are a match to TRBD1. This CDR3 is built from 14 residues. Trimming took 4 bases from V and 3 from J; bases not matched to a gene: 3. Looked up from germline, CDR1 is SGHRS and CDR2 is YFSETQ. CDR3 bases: TGCGCCAGCAGCCACGGGACAGGGGGCTACGAGCAGTACTTC. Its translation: CASSHGTGGYEQYF.

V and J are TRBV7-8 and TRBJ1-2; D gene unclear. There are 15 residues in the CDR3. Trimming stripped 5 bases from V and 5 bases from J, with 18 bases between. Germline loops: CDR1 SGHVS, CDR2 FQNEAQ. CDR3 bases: TGTGCCAGCAGCCCGGGGAGGTCAGATTCATATGGCTACACCTTC. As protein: CASSPGRSDSYGYTF.

The CDR3 sequence is CASSSGTTTNEKLFF. The CDR3 DNA sequence: TGTGCCAGCAGCTCGGGGACAACAACTAATGAAAAACTGTTTTTT. The rearrangement joins TRBV5-8 to TRBJ1-4, with a tentative D call TRBD1 (6 bases). The CDR3 loop spans 15 amino acids. The V end lost 3 bases, the J end lost 0 bases, and 9 bases lay between the germline ends. Germline CDR1 is SGHTS and CDR2 is YDEGEE.